These 5 T cell receptor beta chains were sequenced from one sample in a study of blood T cell repertoires in COVID-19 (dated by TCRdb to between 2020 and 2021). The protocol used for the library was the immunoSEQ multiplex PCR assay. TCRdb's version of the immuneACCESS table is confined to in-frame rearrangements and falls short of the full clone set. An unresolved V gene accounts for under half of the shortfall where checked; the remainder is of unknown origin. The sample table holds around 320,000 clones, of which roughly 90% were seen once. The ten largest make up 3.9% of the sample. The sequencing sample was made of PBMCs or T cells enriched from blood (not recorded which). All receptors come from a woman in her twenties or thirties who had been exposed to COVID-19.

The chain combines TRBV3-1 (or the pseudogene TRBV3-2) with TRBJ2-7; D gene uncertain. This CDR3 contains 15 residues. Deletions cut 3 bases from V and 2 bases from J, with 14 bases between. The germline CDR1 and CDR2 sequences are LGHDT and YNNKEL (reference sequence). This CDR3 reads CASSQGVGSAYEQYF. CDR3 coding DNA: TGTGCCAGCAGCCAGGGCGTAGGATCCGCCTACGAGCAGTACTTC.

This chain joins TRBV12-3 or TRBV12-4 and TRBJ1-1, with D perhaps TRBD1 (5 bases). Trimming took 7 bases from V and 7 from J, leaving 16 bases between them. The CDR3 is 13 amino acids. CDR3 sequence: CASTLVGRGEAFF. DNA for the CDR3: TGTGCCAGCACCTTGGTAGGGAGGGGTGAAGCTTTCTTT.

V usage is TRBV19 and J usage is TRBJ2-3, with 7 bases identical to TRBD1. Germline V lookup: CDR1 LNHDA, CDR2 SQIVND (reference sequence). With 6 bases clipped from V and 1 base from J, the junction kept 7 bases outside the gene matches. CDR3 length: 15 residues. Here the CDR3 reads CASRPRQGRTDTQYF. DNA for the CDR3: TGTGCCAGTAGACCCAGACAGGGTCGCACAGATACGCAGTATTTT.

The V and J genes are TRBV19 and TRBJ2-5, with 10 bases aligning to TRBD2. V lost 3 bases and J lost 3; bases outside the gene matches: 4. This CDR3 contains 15 residues. Germline lookup yields CDR1 LNHDA and CDR2 SQIVND (reference sequence). The CDR3 sequence: CASSIRSGGEETQYF. CDR3 sequence (DNA): TGTGCCAGTAGTATCAGGAGCGGGGGGGAAGAGACCCAGTACTTC.

J is TRBJ2-3 and V is TRBV5-1, with 8 bases that match TRBD1. The CDR3 runs to 15 residues. Germline V gene sequence: CDR1 SGHRS, CDR2 YFSETQ. V trimming: 0 bases; J trimming: 4 bases; junction bases outside the gene matches: 4. This CDR3 reads CASSLVRTGSDTQYF. The DNA for the CDR3 is TGCGCCAGCAGCTTGGTAAGGACAGGGTCAGATACGCAGTATTTT.